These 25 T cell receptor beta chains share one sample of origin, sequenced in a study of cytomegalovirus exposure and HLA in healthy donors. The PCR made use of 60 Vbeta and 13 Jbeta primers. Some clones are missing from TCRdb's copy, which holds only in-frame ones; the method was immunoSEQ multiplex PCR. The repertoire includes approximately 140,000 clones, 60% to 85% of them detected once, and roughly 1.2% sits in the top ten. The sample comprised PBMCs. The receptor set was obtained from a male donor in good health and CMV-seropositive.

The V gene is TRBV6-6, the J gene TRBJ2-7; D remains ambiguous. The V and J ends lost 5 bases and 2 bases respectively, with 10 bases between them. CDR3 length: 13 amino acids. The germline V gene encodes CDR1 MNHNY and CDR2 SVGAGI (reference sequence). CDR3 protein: CASSRMETYEQYF. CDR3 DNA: TGTGCCAGCAGTCGGATGGAGACCTACGAGCAGTACTTC.

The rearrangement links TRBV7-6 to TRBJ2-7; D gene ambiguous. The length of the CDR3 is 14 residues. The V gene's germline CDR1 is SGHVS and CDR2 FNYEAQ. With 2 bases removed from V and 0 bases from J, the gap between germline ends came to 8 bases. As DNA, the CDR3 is TGTGCCAGCAGCTTAACGGTGTACTCCTACGAGCAGTACTTC. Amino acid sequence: CASSLTVYSYEQYF.

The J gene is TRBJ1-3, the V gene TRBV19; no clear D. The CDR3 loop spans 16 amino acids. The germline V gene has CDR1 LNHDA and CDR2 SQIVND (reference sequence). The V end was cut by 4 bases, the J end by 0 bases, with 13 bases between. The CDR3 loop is CASSTRQETSGNTIYF. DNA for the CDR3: TGTGCCAGTAGTACTCGGCAGGAAACCTCTGGAAACACCATATATTTT.

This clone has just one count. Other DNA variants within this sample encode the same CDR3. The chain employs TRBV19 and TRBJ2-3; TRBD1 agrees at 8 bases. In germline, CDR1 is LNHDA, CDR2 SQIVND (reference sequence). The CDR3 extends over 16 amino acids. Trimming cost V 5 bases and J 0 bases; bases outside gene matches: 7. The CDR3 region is CASSAGGSTSTDTQYF. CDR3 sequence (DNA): TGTGCCAGTAGTGCAGGGGGCTCGACTAGCACAGATACGCAGTATTTT.

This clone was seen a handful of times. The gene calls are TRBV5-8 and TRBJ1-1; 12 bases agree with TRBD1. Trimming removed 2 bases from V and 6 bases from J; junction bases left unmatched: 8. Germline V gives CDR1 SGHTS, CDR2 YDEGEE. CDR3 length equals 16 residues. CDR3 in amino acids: CASSFWGQGARAEAFF. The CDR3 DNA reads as TGTGCCAGCAGCTTTTGGGGACAGGGGGCGAGGGCTGAAGCTTTCTTT. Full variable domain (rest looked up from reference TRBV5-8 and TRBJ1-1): EAGVTQSPTHLIKTRGQQATLRCSPISGHTSVYWYQQALGLGLQFLLWYDEGEERNRGNFPPRFSGRQFPNYSSELNVNALELEDSALYLCASSFWGQGARAEAFFGQGTRLTVV.

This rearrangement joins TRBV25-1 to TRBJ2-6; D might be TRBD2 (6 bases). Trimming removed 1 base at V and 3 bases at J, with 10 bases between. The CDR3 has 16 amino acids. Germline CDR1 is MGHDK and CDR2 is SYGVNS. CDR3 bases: TGTGCCAGCAGTGAATTCGGGGGAATTGGGGCCAACGTCCTGACTTTC. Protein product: CASSEFGGIGANVLTF. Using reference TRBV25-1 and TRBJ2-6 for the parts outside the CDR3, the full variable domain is EADIYQTPRYLVIGTGKKITLECSQTMGHDKMYWYQQDPGMELHLIHYSYGVNSTEKGDLSSESTVSRIRTEHFPLTLESARPSHTSQYLCASSEFGGIGANVLTFGAGSRLTVL.

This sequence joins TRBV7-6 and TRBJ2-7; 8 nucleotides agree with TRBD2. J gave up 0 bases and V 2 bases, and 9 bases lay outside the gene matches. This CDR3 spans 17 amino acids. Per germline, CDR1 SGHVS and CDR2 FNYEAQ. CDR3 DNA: TGTGCCAGCAGCTTATCCCCGGCGGGGGGCCCCTCCTACGAGCAGTACTTC. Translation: CASSLSPAGGPSYEQYF.

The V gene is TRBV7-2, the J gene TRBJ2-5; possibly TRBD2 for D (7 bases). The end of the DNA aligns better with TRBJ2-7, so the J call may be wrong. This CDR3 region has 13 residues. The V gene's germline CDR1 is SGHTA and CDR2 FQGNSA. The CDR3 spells CASSPRGGYEQYF. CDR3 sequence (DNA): TGTGCCAGCAGTCCTAGGGGGGGCTACGAGCAGTACTTC.

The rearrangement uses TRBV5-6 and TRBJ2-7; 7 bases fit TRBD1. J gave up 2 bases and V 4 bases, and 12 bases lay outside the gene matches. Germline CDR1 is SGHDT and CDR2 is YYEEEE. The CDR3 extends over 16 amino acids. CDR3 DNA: TGTGCCAGCAGCGTAGGCTCAGGGGGTCTCACCTACGAGCAGTACTTC. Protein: CASSVGSGGLTYEQYF.

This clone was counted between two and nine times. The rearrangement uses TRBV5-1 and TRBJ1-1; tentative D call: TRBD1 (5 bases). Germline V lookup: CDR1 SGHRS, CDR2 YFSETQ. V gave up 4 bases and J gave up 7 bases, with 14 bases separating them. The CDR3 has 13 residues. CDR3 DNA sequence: TGCGCCAGCAGCATTCAGGGAATGGGTGAAGCTTTCTTT. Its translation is CASSIQGMGEAFF.

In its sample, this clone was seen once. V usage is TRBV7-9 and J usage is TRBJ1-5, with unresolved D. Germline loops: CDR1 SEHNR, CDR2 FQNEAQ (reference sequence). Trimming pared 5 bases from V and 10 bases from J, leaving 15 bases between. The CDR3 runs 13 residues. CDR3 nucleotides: TGTGCCAGCAGCCGTGACCGGAGCGGACCCCAGCATTTT. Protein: CASSRDRSGPQHF.

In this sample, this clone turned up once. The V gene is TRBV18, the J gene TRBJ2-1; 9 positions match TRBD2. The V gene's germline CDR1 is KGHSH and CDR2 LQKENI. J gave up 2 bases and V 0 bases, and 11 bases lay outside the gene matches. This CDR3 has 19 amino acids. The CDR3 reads CASSPPQVSGGPTYNEQFF. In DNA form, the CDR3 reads TGTGCCAGCTCACCACCTCAGGTGAGCGGGGGGCCAACCTACAATGAGCAGTTCTTC.

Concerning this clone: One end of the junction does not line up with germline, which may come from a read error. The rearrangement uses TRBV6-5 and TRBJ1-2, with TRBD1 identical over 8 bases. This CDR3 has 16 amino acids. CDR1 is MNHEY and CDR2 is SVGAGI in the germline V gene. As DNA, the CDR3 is TGTGCCAGTAGTTACAGAGGGACAGGAGAACCTTATGGCTACACCTTC. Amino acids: CASSYRGTGEPYGYTF.

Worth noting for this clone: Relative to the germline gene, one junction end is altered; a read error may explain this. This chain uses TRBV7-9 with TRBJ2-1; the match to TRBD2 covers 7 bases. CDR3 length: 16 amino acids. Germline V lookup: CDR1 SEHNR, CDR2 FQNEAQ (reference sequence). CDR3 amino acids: CSSSLPAGVSGDEQFF. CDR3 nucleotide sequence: TGTTCCAGCAGCTTACCGGCGGGGGTTTCGGGCGATGAGCAGTTCTTC.

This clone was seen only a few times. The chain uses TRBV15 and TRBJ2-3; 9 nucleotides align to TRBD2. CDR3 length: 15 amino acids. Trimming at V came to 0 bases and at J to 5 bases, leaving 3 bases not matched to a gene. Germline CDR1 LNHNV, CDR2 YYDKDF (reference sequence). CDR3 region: CATSRDLLAGDTQYF. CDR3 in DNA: TGTGCCACCAGCAGAGATTTACTAGCGGGAGATACGCAGTATTTT. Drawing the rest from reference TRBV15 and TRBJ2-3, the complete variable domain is DAMVIQNPRYQVTQFGKPVTLSCSQTLNHNVMYWYQQKSSQAPKLLFHYYDKDFNNEADTPDNFQSRRPNTSFCFLDIRSPGLGDTAMYLCATSRDLLAGDTQYFGPGTRLTVL.

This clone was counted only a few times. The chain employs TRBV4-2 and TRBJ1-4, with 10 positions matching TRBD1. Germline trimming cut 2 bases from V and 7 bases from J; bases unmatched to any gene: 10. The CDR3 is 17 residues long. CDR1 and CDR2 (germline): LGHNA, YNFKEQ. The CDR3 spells CASSQRRRTGGGEKLFF. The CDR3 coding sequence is TGTGCCAGCAGCCAACGACGCCGGACAGGGGGGGGTGAAAAACTGTTTTTT.

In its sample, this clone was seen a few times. For the CDR3, the DNA is TGTGCCAGCAGTTTATTTTCCAGCGCTAACTATGGCTACACCTTC. This sequence encodes CASSLFSSANYGYTF. V gene TRBV27 combines with J gene TRBJ1-2; D gene ambiguous. Looked up from germline, CDR1 is MNHEY and CDR2 is SMNVEV (reference sequence). The V end was cut by 1 base, the J end by 0 bases, with 9 bases between. The CDR3 runs 15 residues.

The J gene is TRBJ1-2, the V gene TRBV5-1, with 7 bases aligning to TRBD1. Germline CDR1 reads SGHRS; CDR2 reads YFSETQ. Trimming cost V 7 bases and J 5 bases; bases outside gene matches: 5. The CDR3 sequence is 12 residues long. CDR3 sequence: CASSDRAYGYTF. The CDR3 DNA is TGCGCCAGCTCTGACAGGGCGTATGGCTACACCTTC. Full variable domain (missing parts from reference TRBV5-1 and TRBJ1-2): KAGVTQTPRYLIKTRGQQVTLSCSPISGHRSVSWYQQTPGQGLQFLFEYFSETQRNKGNFPGRFSGRQFSNSRSEMNVSTLELGDSALYLCASSDRAYGYTFGSGTRLTVV.

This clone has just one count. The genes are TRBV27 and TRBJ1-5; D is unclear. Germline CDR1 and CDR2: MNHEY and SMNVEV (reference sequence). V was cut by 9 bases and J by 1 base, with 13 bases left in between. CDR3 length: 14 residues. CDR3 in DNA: TGTGCCAGTTCCACGTCTATAAGCAATCAGCCCCAGCATTTT. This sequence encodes CASSTSISNQPQHF.

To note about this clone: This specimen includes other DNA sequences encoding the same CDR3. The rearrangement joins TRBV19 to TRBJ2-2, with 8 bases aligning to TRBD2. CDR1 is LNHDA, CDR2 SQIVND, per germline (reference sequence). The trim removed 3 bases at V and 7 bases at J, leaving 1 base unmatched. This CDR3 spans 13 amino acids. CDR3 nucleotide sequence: TGTGCCAGTAGTATGAGCGGGAGCGGGGAGCTGTTTTTT. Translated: CASSMSGSGELFF.

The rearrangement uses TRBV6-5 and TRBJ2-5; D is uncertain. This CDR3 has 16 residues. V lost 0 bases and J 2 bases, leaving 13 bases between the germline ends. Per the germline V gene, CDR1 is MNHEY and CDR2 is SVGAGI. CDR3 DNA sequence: TGTGCCAGCAGTTACTCTAGAATGAAGTGGCAAGAGACCCAGTACTTC. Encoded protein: CASSYSRMKWQETQYF.

This CDR3 is CASRTSGADTQYF. CDR3 DNA sequence: TGTGCCAGCAGAACTAGCGGAGCTGATACGCAGTATTTT. J is TRBJ2-3 and V is TRBV5-4; 8 bases fit TRBD2. CDR1 SGHNT and CDR2 YYREEE come from the germline V gene (reference sequence). The CDR3 is made up of 13 amino acids. V lost 5 bases and J lost 6; bases outside the gene matches: 5.

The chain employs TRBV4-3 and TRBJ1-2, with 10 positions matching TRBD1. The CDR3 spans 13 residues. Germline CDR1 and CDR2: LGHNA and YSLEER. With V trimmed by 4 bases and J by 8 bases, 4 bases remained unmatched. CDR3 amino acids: CASSRGTGEGYTF. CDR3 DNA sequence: TGCGCCAGCAGCCGAGGGACAGGGGAGGGCTACACCTTC.

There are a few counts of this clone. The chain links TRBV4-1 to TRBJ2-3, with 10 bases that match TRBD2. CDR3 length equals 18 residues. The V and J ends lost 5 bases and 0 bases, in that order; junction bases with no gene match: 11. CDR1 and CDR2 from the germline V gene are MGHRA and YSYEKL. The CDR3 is CASSFRLAGVSSTDTQYF. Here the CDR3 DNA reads TGCGCCAGCAGCTTTCGGCTAGCGGGAGTCTCTAGCACAGATACGCAGTATTTT.

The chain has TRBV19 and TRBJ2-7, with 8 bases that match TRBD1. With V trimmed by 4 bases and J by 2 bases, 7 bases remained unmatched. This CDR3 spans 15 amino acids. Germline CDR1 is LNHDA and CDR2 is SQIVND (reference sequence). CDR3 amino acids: CASSTRQGIPYEQYF. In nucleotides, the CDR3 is TGTGCCAGTAGTACCCGACAGGGGATCCCCTACGAGCAGTACTTC.